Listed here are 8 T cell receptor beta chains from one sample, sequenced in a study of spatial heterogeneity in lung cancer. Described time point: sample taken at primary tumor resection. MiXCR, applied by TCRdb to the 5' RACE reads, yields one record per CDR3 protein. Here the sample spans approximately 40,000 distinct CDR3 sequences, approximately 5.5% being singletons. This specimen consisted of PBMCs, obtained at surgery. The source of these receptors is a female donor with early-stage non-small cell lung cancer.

The CDR3 coding sequence is TGTGCCTGGAGTCGGCCCGGGCAAAACAATCAGCCCCAGCATTTT. This translates into CAWSRPGQNNQPQHF. The chain recombines TRBV30 with TRBJ1-5; no clear D gene. V dropped 2 bases and J dropped 3 bases, with 14 bases sitting between them. CDR1 is GTSNPN, CDR2 SVGIG, per germline (reference sequence). The CDR3 length is 15 residues.

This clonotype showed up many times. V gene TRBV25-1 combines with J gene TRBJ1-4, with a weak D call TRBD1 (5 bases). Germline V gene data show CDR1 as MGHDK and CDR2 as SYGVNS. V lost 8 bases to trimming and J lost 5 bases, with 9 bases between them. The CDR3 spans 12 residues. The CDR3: CASSGQNEKLFF. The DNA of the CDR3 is TGTGCCAGCTCGGGGCAGAATGAAAAACTGTTTTTT.

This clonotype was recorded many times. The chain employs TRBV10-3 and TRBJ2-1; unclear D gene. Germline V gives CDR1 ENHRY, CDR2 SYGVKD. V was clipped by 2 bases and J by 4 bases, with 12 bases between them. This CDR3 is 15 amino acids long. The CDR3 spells CAISEVRTEYNEQFF. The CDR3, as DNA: TGTGCCATCAGTGAGGTGAGGACGGAGTACAATGAGCAGTTCTTC.

This CDR3 is CASSQDPPGQGLDQPQHF. The CDR3 DNA reads TGCGCCAGCAGCCAAGACCCCCCGGGACAGGGCCTCGATCAGCCCCAGCATTTT. The V call is TRBV4-1, the J call TRBJ1-5, with TRBD1 identical over 9 bases. Germline CDR1 MGHRA, CDR2 YSYEKL. The CDR3 has 18 amino acids. J was trimmed by 5 bases and V by 0 bases; bases with no gene match: 11.

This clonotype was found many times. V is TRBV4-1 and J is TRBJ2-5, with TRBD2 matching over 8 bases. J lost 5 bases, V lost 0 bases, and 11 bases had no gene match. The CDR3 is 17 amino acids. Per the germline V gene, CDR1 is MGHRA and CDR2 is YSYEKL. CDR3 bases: TGCGCCAGCAGCCAAGACGGGGCCGGGGGGGCGTTTGAGACCCAGTACTTC. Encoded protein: CASSQDGAGGAFETQYF.

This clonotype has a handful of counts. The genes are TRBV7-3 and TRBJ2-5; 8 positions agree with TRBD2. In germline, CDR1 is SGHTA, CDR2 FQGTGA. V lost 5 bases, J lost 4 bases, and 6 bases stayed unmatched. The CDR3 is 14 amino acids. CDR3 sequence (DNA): TGTGCCAGCAGCCCCGGGGGGGCCGTAGAGACCCAGTACTTC. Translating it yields CASSPGGAVETQYF.

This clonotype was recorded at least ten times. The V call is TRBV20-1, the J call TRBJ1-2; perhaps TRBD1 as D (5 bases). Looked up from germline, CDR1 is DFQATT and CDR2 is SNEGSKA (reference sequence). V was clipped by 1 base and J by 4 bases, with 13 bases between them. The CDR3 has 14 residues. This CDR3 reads CSARVEGISYGYTF. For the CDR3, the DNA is TGCAGTGCTAGAGTGGAGGGGATATCCTATGGCTACACCTTC.

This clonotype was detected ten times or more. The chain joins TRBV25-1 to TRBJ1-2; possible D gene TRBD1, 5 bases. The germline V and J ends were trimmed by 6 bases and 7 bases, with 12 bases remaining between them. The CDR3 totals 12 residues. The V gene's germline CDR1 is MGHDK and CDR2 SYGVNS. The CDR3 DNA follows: TGTGCCAGCAGCCCCCAGGGTGTTGGCTACACCTTC. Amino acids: CASSPQGVGYTF.